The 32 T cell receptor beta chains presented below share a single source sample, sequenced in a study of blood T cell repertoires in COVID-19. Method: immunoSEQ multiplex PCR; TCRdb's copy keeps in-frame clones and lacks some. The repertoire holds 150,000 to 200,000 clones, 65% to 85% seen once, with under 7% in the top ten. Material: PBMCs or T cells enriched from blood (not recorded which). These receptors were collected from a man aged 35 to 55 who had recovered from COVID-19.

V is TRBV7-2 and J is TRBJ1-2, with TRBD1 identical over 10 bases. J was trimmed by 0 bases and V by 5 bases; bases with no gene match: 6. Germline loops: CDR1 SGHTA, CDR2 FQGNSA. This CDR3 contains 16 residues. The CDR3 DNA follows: TGTGCCAGCAGCCGGGGACAGGGGAGGACTAACTATGGCTACACCTTC. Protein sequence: CASSRGQGRTNYGYTF.

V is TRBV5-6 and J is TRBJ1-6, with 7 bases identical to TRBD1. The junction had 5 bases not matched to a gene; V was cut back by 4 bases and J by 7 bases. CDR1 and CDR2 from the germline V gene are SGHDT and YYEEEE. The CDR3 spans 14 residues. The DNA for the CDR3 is TGTGCCAGCAGCAGGACAGGCGGGAATTCACCCCTCCACTTT. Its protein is CASSRTGGNSPLHF.

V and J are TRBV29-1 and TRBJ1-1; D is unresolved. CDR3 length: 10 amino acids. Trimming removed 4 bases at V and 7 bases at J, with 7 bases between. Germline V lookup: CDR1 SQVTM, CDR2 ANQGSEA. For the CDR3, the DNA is TGCAGCGTTGGTTCCAGTGAAGCTTTCTTT. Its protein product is CSVGSSEAFF. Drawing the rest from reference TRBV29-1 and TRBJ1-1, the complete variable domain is SAVISQKPSRDICQRGTSLTIQCQVDSQVTMMFWYRQQPGQSLTLIATANQGSEATYESGFVIDKFPISRPNLTFSTLTVSNMSPEDSSIYLCSVGSSEAFFGQGTRLTVV.

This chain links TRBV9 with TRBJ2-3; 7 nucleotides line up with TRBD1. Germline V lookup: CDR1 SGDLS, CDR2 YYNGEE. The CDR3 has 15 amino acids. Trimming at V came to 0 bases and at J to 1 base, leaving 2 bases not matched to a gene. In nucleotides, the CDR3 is TGTGCCAGCAGCGTAGGGCAGGGGGGCACAGATACGCAGTATTTT. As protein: CASSVGQGGTDTQYF.

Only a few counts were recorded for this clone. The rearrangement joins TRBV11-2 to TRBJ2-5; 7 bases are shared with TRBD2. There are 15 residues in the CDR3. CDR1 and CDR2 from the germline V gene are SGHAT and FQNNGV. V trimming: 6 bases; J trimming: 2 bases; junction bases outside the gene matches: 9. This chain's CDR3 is CASRLGLAVQETQYF. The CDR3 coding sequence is TGTGCCAGCAGACTGGGGCTAGCGGTACAAGAGACCCAGTACTTC.

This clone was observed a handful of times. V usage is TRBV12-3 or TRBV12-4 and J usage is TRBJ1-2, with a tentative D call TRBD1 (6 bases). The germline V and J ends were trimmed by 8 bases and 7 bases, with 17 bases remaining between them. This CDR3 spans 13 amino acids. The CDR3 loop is CASGRSGGGGYTF. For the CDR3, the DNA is TGTGCCAGCGGGAGATCGGGGGGCGGTGGCTACACCTTC.

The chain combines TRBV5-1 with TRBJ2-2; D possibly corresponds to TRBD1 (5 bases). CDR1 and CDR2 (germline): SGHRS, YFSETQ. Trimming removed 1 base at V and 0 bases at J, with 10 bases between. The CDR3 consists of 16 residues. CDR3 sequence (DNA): TGCGCCAGCAGCTTGACGCTAGGGGCGAACACCGGGGAGCTGTTTTTT. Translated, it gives CASSLTLGANTGELFF.

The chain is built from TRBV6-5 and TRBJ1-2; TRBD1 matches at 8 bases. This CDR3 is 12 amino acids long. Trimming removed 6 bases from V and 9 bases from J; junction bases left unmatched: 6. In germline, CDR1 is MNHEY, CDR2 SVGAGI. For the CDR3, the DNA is TGTGCCAGCAGCGGACAGGGATGGAGCTACACCTTC. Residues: CASSGQGWSYTF.

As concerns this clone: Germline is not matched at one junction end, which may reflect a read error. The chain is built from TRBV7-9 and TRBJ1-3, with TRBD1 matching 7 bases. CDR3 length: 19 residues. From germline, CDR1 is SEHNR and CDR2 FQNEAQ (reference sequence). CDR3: CASSIASGTDFSSGNTIYF. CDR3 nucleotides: TGTGCCAGCAGCATAGCCTCCGGGACAGACTTTAGCTCTGGAAACACCATATATTTT.

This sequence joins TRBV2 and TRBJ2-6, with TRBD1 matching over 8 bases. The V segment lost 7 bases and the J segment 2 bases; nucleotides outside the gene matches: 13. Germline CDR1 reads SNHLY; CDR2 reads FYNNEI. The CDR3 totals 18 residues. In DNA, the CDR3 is TGTGCCAGCACCGGGAGCTTTGGACAGGGCGCTGGGGCCAACGTCCTGACTTTC. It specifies CASTGSFGQGAGANVLTF.

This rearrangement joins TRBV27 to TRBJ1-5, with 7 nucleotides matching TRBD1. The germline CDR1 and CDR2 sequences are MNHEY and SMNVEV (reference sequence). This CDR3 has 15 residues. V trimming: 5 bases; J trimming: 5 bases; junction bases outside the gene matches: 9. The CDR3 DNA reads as TGTGCCAGCAGTGCCCGGACAGGCCTTTATCAGCCCCAGCATTTT. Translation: CASSARTGLYQPQHF.

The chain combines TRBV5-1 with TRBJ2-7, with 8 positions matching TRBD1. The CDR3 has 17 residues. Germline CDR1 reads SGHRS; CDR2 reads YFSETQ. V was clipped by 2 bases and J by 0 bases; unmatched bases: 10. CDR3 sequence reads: CASSFPRGQAFSYEQYF. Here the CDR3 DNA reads TGCGCCAGCAGCTTCCCCAGGGGACAGGCGTTCTCCTACGAGCAGTACTTC.

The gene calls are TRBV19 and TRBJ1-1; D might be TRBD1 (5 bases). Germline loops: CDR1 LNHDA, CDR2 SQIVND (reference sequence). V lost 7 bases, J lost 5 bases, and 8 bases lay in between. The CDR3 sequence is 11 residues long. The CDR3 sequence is CASTGVTEAFF. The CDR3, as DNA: TGTGCCAGTACGGGGGTGACTGAAGCTTTCTTT.

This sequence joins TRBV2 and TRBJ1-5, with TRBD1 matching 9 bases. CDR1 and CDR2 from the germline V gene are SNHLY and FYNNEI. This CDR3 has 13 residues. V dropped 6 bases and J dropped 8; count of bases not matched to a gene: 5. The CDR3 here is CASSRDREKPQHF. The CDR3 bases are TGTGCCAGCAGCCGGGACAGGGAAAAGCCCCAGCATTTT.

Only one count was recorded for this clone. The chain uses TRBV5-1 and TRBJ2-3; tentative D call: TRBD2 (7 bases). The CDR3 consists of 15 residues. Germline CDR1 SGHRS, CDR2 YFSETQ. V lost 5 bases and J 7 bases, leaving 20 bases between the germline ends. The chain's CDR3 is CASSYAGGPENTQYF. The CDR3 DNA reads TGCGCCAGCAGTTACGCCGGGGGGCCGGAAAATACGCAGTATTTT.

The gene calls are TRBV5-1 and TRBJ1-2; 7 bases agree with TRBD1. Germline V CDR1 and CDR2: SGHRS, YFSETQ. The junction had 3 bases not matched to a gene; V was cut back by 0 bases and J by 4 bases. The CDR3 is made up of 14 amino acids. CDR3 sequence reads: CASSLGQGSYGYTF. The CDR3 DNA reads TGCGCCAGCAGCTTGGGACAGGGATCCTATGGCTACACCTTC.

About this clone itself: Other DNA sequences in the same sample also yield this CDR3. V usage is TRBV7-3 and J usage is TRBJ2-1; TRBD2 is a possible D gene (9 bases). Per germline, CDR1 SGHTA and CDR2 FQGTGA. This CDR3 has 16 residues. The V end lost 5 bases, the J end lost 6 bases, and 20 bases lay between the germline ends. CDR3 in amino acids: CASSPRGRGGLNEQFF. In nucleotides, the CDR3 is TGTGCCAGCAGCCCCAGGGGGCGGGGGGGCCTCAATGAGCAGTTCTTC. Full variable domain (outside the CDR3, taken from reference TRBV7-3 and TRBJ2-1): GAGVSQTPSNKVTEKGKYVELRCDPISGHTALYWYRQSLGQGPEFLIYFQGTGAADDSGLPNDRFFAVRPEGSVSTLKIQRTERGDSAVYLCASSPRGRGGLNEQFFGPGTRLTVL.

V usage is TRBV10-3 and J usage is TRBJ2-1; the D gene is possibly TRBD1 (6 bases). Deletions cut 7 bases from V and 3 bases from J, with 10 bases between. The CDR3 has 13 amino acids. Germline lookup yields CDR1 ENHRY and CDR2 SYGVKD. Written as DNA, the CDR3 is TGTGCCATCATGGGGGCTGACTACAATGAGCAGTTCTTC. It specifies CAIMGADYNEQFF.

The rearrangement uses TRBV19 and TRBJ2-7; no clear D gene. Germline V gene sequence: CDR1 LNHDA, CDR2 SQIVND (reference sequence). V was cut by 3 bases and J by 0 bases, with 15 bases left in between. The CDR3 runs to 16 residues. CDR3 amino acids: CASSMRWLMNSYEQYV. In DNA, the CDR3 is TGTGCCAGTAGTATGCGGTGGTTAATGAACTCCTACGAGCAGTACGTC.

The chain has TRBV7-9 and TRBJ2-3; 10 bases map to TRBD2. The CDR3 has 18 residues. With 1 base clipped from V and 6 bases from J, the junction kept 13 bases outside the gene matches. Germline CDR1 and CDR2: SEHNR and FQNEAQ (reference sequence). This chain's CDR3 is CASSLVIGAGGFLDTQYF. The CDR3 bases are TGTGCCAGCAGCTTAGTGATAGGAGCGGGGGGGTTCCTGGATACGCAGTATTTT.

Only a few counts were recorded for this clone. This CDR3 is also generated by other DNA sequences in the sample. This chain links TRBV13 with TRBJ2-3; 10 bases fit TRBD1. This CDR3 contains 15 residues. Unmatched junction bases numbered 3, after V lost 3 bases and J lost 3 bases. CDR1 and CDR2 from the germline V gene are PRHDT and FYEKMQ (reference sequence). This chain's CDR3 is CASSFRDRGTDTQYF. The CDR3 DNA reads TGTGCCAGCAGCTTCCGGGACAGGGGAACAGATACGCAGTATTTT.

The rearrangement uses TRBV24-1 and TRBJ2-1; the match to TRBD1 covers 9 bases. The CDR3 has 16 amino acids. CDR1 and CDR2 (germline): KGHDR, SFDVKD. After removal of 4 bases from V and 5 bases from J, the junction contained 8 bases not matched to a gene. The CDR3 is CATSEPGTGLHNEQFF. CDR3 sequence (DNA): TGTGCCACCAGTGAACCCGGGACAGGGTTACACAATGAGCAGTTCTTC.

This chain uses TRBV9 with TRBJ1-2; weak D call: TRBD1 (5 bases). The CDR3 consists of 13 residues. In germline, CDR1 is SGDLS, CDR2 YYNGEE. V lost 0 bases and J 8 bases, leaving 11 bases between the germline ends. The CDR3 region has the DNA TGTGCCAGCAGCGTAGTGGCAGGGCGAGGCTACACCTTC. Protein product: CASSVVAGRGYTF.

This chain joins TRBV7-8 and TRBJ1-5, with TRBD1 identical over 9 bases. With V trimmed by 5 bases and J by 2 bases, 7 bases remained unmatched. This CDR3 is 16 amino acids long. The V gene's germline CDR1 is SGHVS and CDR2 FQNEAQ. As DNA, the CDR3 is TGTGCCAGCAGCGCACAGGGGGCGAGTGGCAATCAGCCCCAGCATTTT. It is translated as CASSAQGASGNQPQHF.

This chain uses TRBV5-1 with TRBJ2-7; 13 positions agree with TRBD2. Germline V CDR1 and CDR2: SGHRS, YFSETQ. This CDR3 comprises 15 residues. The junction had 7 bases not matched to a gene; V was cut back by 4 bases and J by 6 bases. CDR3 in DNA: TGCGCCAGCAGCATTGGGACTAGCGGGGTCGGCGAGCAGTACTTC. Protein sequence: CASSIGTSGVGEQYF. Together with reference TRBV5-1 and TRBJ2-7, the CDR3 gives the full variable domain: KAGVTQTPRYLIKTRGQQVTLSCSPISGHRSVSWYQQTPGQGLQFLFEYFSETQRNKGNFPGRFSGRQFSNSRSEMNVSTLELGDSALYLCASSIGTSGVGEQYFGPGTRLTVT.

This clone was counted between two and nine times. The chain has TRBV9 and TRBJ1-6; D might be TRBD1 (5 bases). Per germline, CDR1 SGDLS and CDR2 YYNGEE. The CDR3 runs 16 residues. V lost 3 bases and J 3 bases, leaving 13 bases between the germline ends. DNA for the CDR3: TGTGCCAGCAGCGCGGGGGAGGGGAACTATAATTCACCCCTCCACTTT. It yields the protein CASSAGEGNYNSPLHF.

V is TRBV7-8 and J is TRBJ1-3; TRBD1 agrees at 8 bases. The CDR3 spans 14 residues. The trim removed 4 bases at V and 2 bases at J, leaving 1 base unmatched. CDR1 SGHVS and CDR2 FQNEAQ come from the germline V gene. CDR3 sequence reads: CASSWTGTGNTIYF. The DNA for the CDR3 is TGTGCCAGCAGCTGGACAGGGACTGGAAACACCATATATTTT.

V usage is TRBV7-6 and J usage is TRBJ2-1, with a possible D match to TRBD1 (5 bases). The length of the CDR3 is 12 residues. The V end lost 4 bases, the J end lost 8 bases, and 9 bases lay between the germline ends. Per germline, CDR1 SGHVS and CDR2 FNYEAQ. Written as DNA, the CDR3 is TGTGCCAGCAGCTCGTTAGGGGATGAGCAGTTCTTC. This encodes CASSSLGDEQFF.

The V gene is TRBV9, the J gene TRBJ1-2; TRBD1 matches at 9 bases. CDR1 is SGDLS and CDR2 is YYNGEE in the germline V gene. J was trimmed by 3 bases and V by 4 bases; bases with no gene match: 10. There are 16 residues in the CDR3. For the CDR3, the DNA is TGTGCCAGCAGCACACCGGGACAGGGTTTTGACTATGGCTACACCTTC. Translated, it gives CASSTPGQGFDYGYTF.

The chain's CDR3 is CASSSRGQVNQPQHF. The CDR3 DNA reads as TGTGCCAGCAGCTCCCGGGGACAGGTGAATCAGCCCCAGCATTTT. The V call is TRBV5-8, the J call TRBJ1-5; 8 positions agree with TRBD1. Per the germline V gene, CDR1 is SGHTS and CDR2 is YDEGEE. The CDR3 is 15 residues long. Losses at the gene ends were 3 bases for V and 4 bases for J; bases not matched to a gene: 6.

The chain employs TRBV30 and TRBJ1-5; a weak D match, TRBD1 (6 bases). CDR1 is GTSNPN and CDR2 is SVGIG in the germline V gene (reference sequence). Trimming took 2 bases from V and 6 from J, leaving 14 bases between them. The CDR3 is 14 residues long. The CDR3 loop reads CAWSTARGAQPQHF. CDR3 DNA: TGTGCCTGGAGTACCGCCAGGGGTGCTCAGCCCCAGCATTTT. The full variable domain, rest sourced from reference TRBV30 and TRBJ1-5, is SQTIHQWPATLVQPVGSPLSLECTVEGTSNPNLYWYRQAAGRGLQLLFYSVGIGQISSEVPQNLSASRPQDRQFILSSKKLLLSDSGFYLCAWSTARGAQPQHFGDGTRLSIL.

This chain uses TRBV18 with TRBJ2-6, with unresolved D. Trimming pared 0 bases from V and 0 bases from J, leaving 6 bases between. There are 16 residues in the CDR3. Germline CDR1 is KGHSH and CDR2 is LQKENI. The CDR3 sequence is CASSPPGSSGANVLTF. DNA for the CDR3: TGTGCCAGCTCACCACCCGGTAGCTCTGGGGCCAACGTCCTGACTTTC. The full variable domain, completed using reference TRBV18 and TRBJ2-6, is NAGVMQNPRHLVRRRGQEARLRCSPMKGHSHVYWYRQLPEEGLKFMVYLQKENIIDESGMPKERFSAEFPKEGPSILRIQQVVRGDSAAYFCASSPPGSSGANVLTFGAGSRLTVL.